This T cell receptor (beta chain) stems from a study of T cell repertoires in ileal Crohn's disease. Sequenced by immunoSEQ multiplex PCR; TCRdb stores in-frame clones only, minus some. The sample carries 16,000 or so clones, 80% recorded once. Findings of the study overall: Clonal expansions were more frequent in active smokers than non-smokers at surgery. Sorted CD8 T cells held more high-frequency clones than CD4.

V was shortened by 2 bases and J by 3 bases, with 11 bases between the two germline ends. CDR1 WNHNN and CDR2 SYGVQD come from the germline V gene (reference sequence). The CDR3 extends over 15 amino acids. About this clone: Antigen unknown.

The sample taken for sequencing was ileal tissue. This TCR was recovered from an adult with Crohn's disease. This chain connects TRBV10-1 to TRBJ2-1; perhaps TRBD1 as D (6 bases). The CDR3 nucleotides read TGCGCCAGCAGTGAGGGCAGGGGAGACTACAATGAGCAGTTCTTC. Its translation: CASSEGRGDYNEQFF.